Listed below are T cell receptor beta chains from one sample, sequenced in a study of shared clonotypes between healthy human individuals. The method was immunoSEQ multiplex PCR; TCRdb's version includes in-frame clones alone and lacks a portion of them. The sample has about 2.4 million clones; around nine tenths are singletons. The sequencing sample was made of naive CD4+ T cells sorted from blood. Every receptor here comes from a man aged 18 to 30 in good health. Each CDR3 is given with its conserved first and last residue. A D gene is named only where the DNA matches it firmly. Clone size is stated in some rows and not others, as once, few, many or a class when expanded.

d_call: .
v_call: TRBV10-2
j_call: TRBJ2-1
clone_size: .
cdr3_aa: CASSVIAYNEQFF
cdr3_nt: TGCGCCAGCAGTGTCATTGCCTACAATGAGCAGTTCTTC

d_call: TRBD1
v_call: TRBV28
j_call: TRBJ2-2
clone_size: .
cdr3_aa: CASSRETGVITGELFF
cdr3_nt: TGTGCCAGCAGCCGGGAAACAGGGGTTATCACCGGGGAGCTGTTTTTT

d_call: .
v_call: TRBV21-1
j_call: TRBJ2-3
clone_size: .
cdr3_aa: CASSKASHGLAGVDTQYF
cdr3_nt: TGTGCCAGCAGCAAAGCCTCTCATGGACTAGCGGGGGTAGATACGCAGTATTTT

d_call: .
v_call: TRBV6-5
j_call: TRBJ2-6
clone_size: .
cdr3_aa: CASRLQVPGANVLTF
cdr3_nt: TGTGCCAGCAGGTTACAGGTACCTGGGGCCAACGTCCTGACTTTC

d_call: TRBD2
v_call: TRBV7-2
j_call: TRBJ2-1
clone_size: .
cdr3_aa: CASSILAGTYNEQFF
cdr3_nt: TGTGCCAGCAGCATACTAGCGGGGACCTACAATGAGCAGTTCTTC

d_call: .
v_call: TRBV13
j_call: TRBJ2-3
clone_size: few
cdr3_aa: CASSEDRDTQYF
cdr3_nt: TGTGCCAGCAGCGAGGACCGAGATACGCAGTATTTT

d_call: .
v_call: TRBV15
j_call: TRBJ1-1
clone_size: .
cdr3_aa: CATSRDRWDTEAFF
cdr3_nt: TGTGCCACCAGCAGAGATCGGTGGGACACTGAAGCTTTCTTT

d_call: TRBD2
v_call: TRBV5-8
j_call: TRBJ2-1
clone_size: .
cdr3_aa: CASSLMRTSALNNEQFF
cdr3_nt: TGTGCCAGCAGCTTGATGCGAACTAGCGCGCTTAACAATGAGCAGTTCTTC

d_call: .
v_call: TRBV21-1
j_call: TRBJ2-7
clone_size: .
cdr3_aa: CASSTYRQGATDEQYF
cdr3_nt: TGTGCCAGCAGCACTTACCGACAGGGGGCGACCGACGAGCAGTACTTC

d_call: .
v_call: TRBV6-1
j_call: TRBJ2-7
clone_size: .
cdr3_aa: CASSVQAGEYEQYF
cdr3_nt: TGTGCCAGCAGTGTTCAGGCCGGGGAGTACGAGCAGTACTTC

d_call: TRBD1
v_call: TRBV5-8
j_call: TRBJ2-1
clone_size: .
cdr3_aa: CASQREGAQAYNEQFF
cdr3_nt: TGTGCCAGTCAAAGAGAGGGGGCGCAGGCTTACAATGAGCAGTTCTTC

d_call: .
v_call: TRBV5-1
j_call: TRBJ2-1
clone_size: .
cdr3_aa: CASSLGYTSIYNEQFF
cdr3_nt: TGCGCCAGCAGCTTGGGTTACACGTCAATCTACAATGAGCAGTTCTTC

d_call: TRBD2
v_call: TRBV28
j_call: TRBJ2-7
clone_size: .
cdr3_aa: CASSSSGSGEQYF
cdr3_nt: TGTGCCAGCAGTTCCAGCGGGAGCGGCGAGCAGTACTTC